A single sample gave rise to the 7 T cell receptor beta chains below, sequenced in a study of T-cell memory formation after mild COVID-19. From the 5' RACE reads, TCRdb called clonotypes with MiXCR, one entry per CDR3 protein. The sample contains 250,000 to 350,000 distinct CDR3 sequences, 15% to 20% of which appear only once. The sample was PBMCs or a T cell subset sorted from them (not recorded which). Source of these receptors: a man aged 18 to 29 who had mild COVID-19 (a few samples of this study predate the infection). Cell type and time point are not known.

This clonotype was seen repeatedly, ten times or more. The V gene is TRBV5-1, the J gene TRBJ2-3, with 9 bases that match TRBD1. The CDR3 has 15 amino acids. From germline, CDR1 is SGHRS and CDR2 YFSETQ. V lost 4 bases, J lost 3 bases, and 6 bases stayed unmatched. This CDR3 is CASSGDRVRTDTQYF. In nucleotides, the CDR3 is TGCGCCAGCAGCGGGGACAGGGTTAGAACAGATACGCAGTATTTT.

The chain couples TRBV7-2 to TRBJ1-2; weak D call: TRBD1 (6 bases). The germline gives CDR1 SGHTA, CDR2 FQGNSA. V lost 4 bases and J lost 6, with 24 bases in between. CDR3 length: 17 residues. The CDR3 DNA reads TGTGCCAGCAGCTCGCGGATACAGGGTTTACGGTCTCATGGCTACACCTTC. Translated, it gives CASSSRIQGLRSHGYTF.

This chain uses TRBV10-3 with TRBJ2-5; TRBD1 agrees at 10 bases. CDR3 size: 15 residues. CDR1 and CDR2 from the germline V gene are ENHRY and SYGVKD. Trimming cost V 3 bases and J 5 bases; bases outside gene matches: 6. The CDR3 loop is CAISDSGQGEETQYF. The CDR3 nucleotides read TGTGCCATCAGTGATTCTGGACAGGGGGAGGAGACCCAGTACTTC.

The chain couples TRBV4-3 to TRBJ2-2; 12 bases are a match to TRBD2. This CDR3 has 15 amino acids. Germline V gene sequence: CDR1 LGHNA, CDR2 YSLEER. The V gene end was trimmed by 2 bases and the J gene end by 7 bases; junction bases not matched to a gene: 2. The CDR3 is CASSQRTSGVGELFF. CDR3 nucleotide sequence: TGCGCCAGCAGCCAAAGGACTAGCGGGGTCGGGGAGCTGTTTTTT.

The rearrangement joins TRBV20-1 to TRBJ1-1; 7 bases agree with TRBD1. Germline trimming cut 6 bases from V and 11 bases from J; bases unmatched to any gene: 6. The CDR3 is 10 amino acids. Per the germline V gene, CDR1 is DFQATT and CDR2 is SNEGSKA (reference sequence). CDR3 in amino acids: CSADRDPAFF. The DNA for the CDR3 is TGCAGTGCAGACAGGGACCCGGCTTTCTTT.

The chain carries TRBV15 and TRBJ2-2; no clear D gene. CDR1 LNHNV and CDR2 YYDKDF come from the germline V gene (reference sequence). CDR3 length: 11 residues. Trimming pared 3 bases from V and 5 bases from J, leaving 1 base between. Here the CDR3 reads CATSRTGELFF. The CDR3 nucleotides read TGTGCCACCAGCAGGACCGGGGAGCTGTTTTTT. Using reference TRBV15 and TRBJ2-2 for the parts outside the CDR3, the full variable domain is DAMVIQNPRYQVTQFGKPVTLSCSQTLNHNVMYWYQQKSSQAPKLLFHYYDKDFNNEADTPDNFQSRRPNTSFCFLDIRSPGLGDTAMYLCATSRTGELFFGEGSRLTVL.

The rearrangement joins TRBV4-1 to TRBJ1-5; 11 nucleotides match TRBD1. V lost 4 bases, J lost 6 bases, and 5 bases stayed unmatched. CDR3 length: 15 residues. Germline V gene data show CDR1 as MGHRA and CDR2 as YSYEKL. In nucleotides, the CDR3 is TGCGCCAGCAGCCCCGGGACAGGGGGAGGTCAGCCCCAGCATTTT. Translating it yields CASSPGTGGGQPQHF.